Listed below are T cell receptor beta chains from one sample, sequenced in a study of cytomegalovirus exposure and HLA in healthy donors. The data were produced by immunoSEQ multiplex PCR, yet TCRdb's version contains in-frame clones alone and is incomplete. The sample has 150,000 to 200,000 clones, around four fifths seen once. Sequenced material: PBMCs. The receptors come from a man between 18 and 29 years old in good health and CMV-seronegative. The CDR3 runs from the conserved cysteine through the conserved F or W.

>TRBV27|TRBJ2-7
CASSAGLAETWDEQYF
>TRBV7-3|TRBJ2-7
CASSLMGPGTGLGEQYF
>TRBV18|TRBJ1-1
CASSPRQGRNTEAFF
>TRBV5-6|TRBJ1-1
CASSHPPPWRMNTEAFF
>TRBV10-3|TRBJ1-1
CAITNGGDTEAFF
>TRBV9|TRBJ2-5
CASSTYDQETQYF
>TRBV28|TRBJ2-7
CASSGGGYEQYF
>TRBV6-1|TRBJ1-2
CASNSWSYGYTF
>TRBV5-4|TRBJ2-3
CASSTRTRRDTDTQYF
>TRBV9|TRBJ2-2
CASSVAGSGAGELFF